This T cell receptor (beta chain) was retrieved from a study of radiotherapy plus CTLA-4 blockade in lung cancer. Notes on the study in general: Clones of tumor-derived TCRs expanded in blood after radiotherapy plus ipilimumab. Early blood T cell clone changes and increased post-radiation serum interferon-beta were reportedly the strongest response predictors.

The protocol was immunoSEQ multiplex PCR, while the TCRdb copy is restricted to in-frame clones and leaves out a portion. The sample contains approximately 90,000 clones, roughly four fifths of which appear only once. As for this clone: Its antigen is unidentified.

Focal radiation plus CTLA-4 blockade with ipilimumab was given to patients with chemo-refractory metastatic non-small-cell lung cancer. The V gene's germline CDR1 is SGHTA and CDR2 FQGTGA. Trimming shortened V by 8 bases and J by 2 bases, and 11 bases separated the two germline ends. The CDR3 totals 13 residues. The sample in question was peripheral blood, obtained from a patient treated with radiotherapy plus ipilimumab. The TCR originated in a human donor with non-small cell lung cancer who had stable disease on radiotherapy plus ipilimumab. The rearrangement joins TRBV7-3 to TRBJ2-3; D may be TRBD1 (6 bases). Here the CDR3 reads CASASGATDTQYF. As DNA, the CDR3 is TGTGCCAGCGCATCAGGGGCCACAGATACGCAGTATTTT.